The next 3 T cell receptor beta chains were all read from a single sample in a study of identical twins. TCRdb recomputed calls from the 5' RACE reads with MiXCR, one row per CDR3 protein. Among approximately 1.8 million distinct CDR3 sequences, 32% were seen once, and the ten largest hold about 0.3%. The sequencing sample was made of cord blood. Every receptor here comes from a newborn girl in good health.

The chain links TRBV29-1 to TRBJ1-2; weak D call: TRBD1 (6 bases). V dropped 3 bases and J dropped 8 bases, with 10 bases sitting between them. The CDR3 extends over 11 amino acids. The germline CDR1 and CDR2 sequences are SQVTM and ANQGSEA. The CDR3 coding sequence is TGCAGCGTTGAGGCAGGGGAAGGCTACACCTTC. Translation gives CSVEAGEGYTF.

This clonotype has only a few counts. This rearrangement joins TRBV13 to TRBJ1-2; D not certain. Trimming stripped 0 bases from V and 7 bases from J, with 12 bases between. The CDR3 consists of 14 residues. Germline V gene sequence: CDR1 PRHDT, CDR2 FYEKMQ (reference sequence). The CDR3 region is CASSLGAIGGGYTF. Here the CDR3 DNA reads TGTGCCAGCAGCTTAGGGGCGATAGGCGGTGGCTACACCTTC. Variable domain in full (rest from reference TRBV13 and TRBJ1-2): AAGVIQSPRHLIKEKRETATLKCYPIPRHDTVYWYQQGPGQDPQFLISFYEKMQSDKGSIPDRFSAQQFSDYHSELNMSSLELGDSALYFCASSLGAIGGGYTFGSGTRLTVV.

At least ten counts were recorded for this clonotype. The chain uses TRBV29-1 and TRBJ1-2; weak D call: TRBD1 (6 bases). Germline V gene lookup returns CDR1 SQVTM and CDR2 ANQGSEA. V gave up 6 bases and J gave up 2 bases, with 16 bases separating them. The CDR3 has 14 residues. CDR3 nucleotides: TGCAGCGTGCTACCGGGACAAGGGAACTATGGCTACACCTTC. Its translation: CSVLPGQGNYGYTF.